This T cell receptor beta chain was sequenced during a study of CD8 T cells in Susac syndrome. This CDR3 is 14 amino acids long. The V and J ends lost 6 bases and 4 bases respectively, with 15 bases between them. Germline CDR1 is MNHEY and CDR2 is SMNVEV (reference sequence). With random hexamers, about 0.45 to 1 ug RNA was reverse transcribed. TCRdb recomputed calls from the immunoSEQ multiplex PCR reads with MiXCR, one row per CDR3 protein. In the table there are fewer than 200,000 distinct CDR3 sequences, 95% of which are singletons. This clonotype originated in a human donor with multiple sclerosis. V usage is TRBV27 and J usage is TRBJ1-1; D remains ambiguous. Sequencing used CD8+ T cells from PBMCs. CDR3 sequence (DNA): TGTGCCAGCAGCTTGGATCGGAGGGTCACTGAAGCTTTCTTT. Translation: CASSLDRRVTEAFF.